These 10 T cell receptor beta chains came from one sample sequenced in a study of blood T cell repertoires in COVID-19. The assay was immunoSEQ multiplex PCR, and TCRdb's table has in-frame clones only and misses some. The table records 300,000 or so clones, more than 70% of them present only once. Source material: peripheral blood. The receptors were sampled from a woman in her forties or fifties who had recovered from COVID-19.

The table lists this clone with a count of one. This chain connects TRBV12-3 or TRBV12-4 to TRBJ1-1; no reliable D call. Trimming pared 7 bases from V and 0 bases from J, leaving 9 bases between. This CDR3 spans 13 amino acids. The DNA for the CDR3 is TGTGCCAGCACTGCACAGATGAACACTGAAGCTTTCTTT. This sequence encodes CASTAQMNTEAFF.

The chain joins TRBV5-4 to TRBJ2-3, with a possible D match to TRBD1 (6 bases). V lost 4 bases, J lost 5 bases, and 20 bases lay in between. This CDR3 has 16 residues. CDR1 SGHNT and CDR2 YYREEE come from the germline V gene (reference sequence). This CDR3 reads CASSPTPGDQGDTQYF. As DNA, the CDR3 is TGTGCCAGCAGCCCCACCCCAGGGGACCAGGGAGATACGCAGTATTTT.

This rearrangement joins TRBV19 to TRBJ2-5, with 7 bases aligning to TRBD1. Trimming took 7 bases from V and 5 from J; bases not matched to a gene: 10. The CDR3 is 14 residues long. From germline, CDR1 is LNHDA and CDR2 SQIVND (reference sequence). The DNA for the CDR3 is TGTGCCAGTAACCACGGACAGGCCGGGGAGACCCAGTACTTC. Translating gives CASNHGQAGETQYF.

Note on this clone: Other DNA sequences from this sample encode an identical CDR3 as well. This rearrangement joins TRBV4-1 to TRBJ1-2; D uncertain. The CDR3 runs 13 residues. Deletions cut 0 bases from V and 12 bases from J, with 14 bases between. Germline V lookup: CDR1 MGHRA, CDR2 YSYEKL. The CDR3 spells CASSQDEGFVHTF. In DNA form, the CDR3 reads TGCGCCAGCAGCCAAGACGAGGGTTTTGTACACACCTTC.

The J gene is TRBJ2-1, the V gene TRBV7-9; TRBD2 agrees at 11 bases. The CDR3 runs to 15 residues. Germline CDR1 SEHNR, CDR2 FQNEAQ (reference sequence). Trimming at V came to 5 bases and at J to 8 bases, leaving 8 bases not matched to a gene. CDR3 DNA: TGTGCCAGCAGCATTAGCGGGGGGGCCCGGCATGAGCAGTTCTTC. It codes for CASSISGGARHEQFF. The entire variable domain, with the rest obtained from reference TRBV7-9 and TRBJ2-1, is as follows: DTGVSQNPRHKITKRGQNVTFRCDPISEHNRLYWYRQTLGQGPEFLTYFQNEAQLEKSRLLSDRFSAERPKGSFSTLEIQRTEQGDSAMYLCASSISGGARHEQFFGPGTRLTVL.

The rearrangement uses TRBV9 and TRBJ2-1; D gene unclear. This CDR3 is 13 amino acids long. With 3 bases removed from V and 7 bases from J, the gap between germline ends came to 11 bases. Germline CDR1 reads SGDLS; CDR2 reads YYNGEE. CDR3 nucleotide sequence: TGTGCCAGCAGCGGGGCAGCTTGGAATGAGCAGTTCTTC. Protein product: CASSGAAWNEQFF.

The J gene is TRBJ1-6, the V gene TRBV28, with TRBD1 matching 7 bases. This CDR3 has 14 amino acids. The junction had 7 bases not matched to a gene; V was cut back by 5 bases and J by 9 bases. Germline V gene sequence: CDR1 MDHEN, CDR2 SYDVKM. The CDR3 sequence is CASSPTGTGSPLHF. CDR3 sequence (DNA): TGTGCCAGCAGTCCGACAGGGACGGGTTCACCCCTCCACTTT.

The CDR3 bases are TGTGCCAGCAGCTTAAACGTGCCAGGGACCCAGTACTTC. It codes for CASSLNVPGTQYF. The rearrangement joins TRBV7-2 to TRBJ2-5; D not resolved. Per germline, CDR1 SGHTA and CDR2 FQGNSA. The germline V and J ends were trimmed by 2 bases and 7 bases, with 11 bases remaining between them. The CDR3 spans 13 residues.

The chain combines TRBV6-5 with TRBJ2-7, with TRBD2 matching over 8 bases. From germline, CDR1 is MNHEY and CDR2 SVGAGI. This CDR3 has 15 amino acids. J lost 0 bases, V lost 4 bases, and 5 bases had no gene match. The CDR3 DNA reads as TGTGCCAGCAGTTTCTCACTAGCGGTCTCCTACGAGCAGTACTTC. Residues: CASSFSLAVSYEQYF.

The chain couples TRBV12-5 to TRBJ2-2, with D tentatively TRBD2 (6 bases). This CDR3 contains 21 residues. CDR1 is LGHNT and CDR2 is FRNRAP in the germline V gene. V dropped 1 base and J dropped 6 bases, with 30 bases sitting between them. This CDR3 is CASGLENVHPDIRRDAGELFF. The DNA of the CDR3 is TGTGCTAGTGGTTTGGAAAACGTCCATCCCGACATCAGGAGGGACGCCGGGGAGCTGTTTTTT.